Following are 16 T cell receptor beta chains from one sample sequenced in a study of blood T cells in healthy people across ages. Using a J-beta primer mix together with a sample-barcoded 5' primer, a second PCR was run for about 6 to 11 cycles. TCRdb re-called the 5' RACE reads with MiXCR, one entry per CDR3 protein. The sample has about 640,000 distinct CDR3 sequences; roughly 53% are singletons. The sequenced sample consisted of blood. All receptors derive from a man aged 60 to 69 in good health.

The V call is TRBV3-1, the J call TRBJ1-6; TRBD1 might be the D (6 bases). V was pared by 4 bases and J by 11 bases, with 15 bases between. The CDR3 is 14 residues long. Germline CDR1 is LGHDT and CDR2 is YNNKEL (reference sequence). This chain's CDR3 is CASSLQGGSTPLHF. In DNA, the CDR3 is TGTGCCAGCAGCCTACAAGGGGGATCAACACCCCTCCACTTT.

This clonotype was observed a few times. This chain joins TRBV10-3 and TRBJ2-1, with a possible D match to TRBD2 (6 bases). CDR3 length: 13 residues. The V gene lost 9 bases and the J gene lost 6 bases, with 15 bases spanning the gap. Germline V gene lookup returns CDR1 ENHRY and CDR2 SYGVKD. The CDR3 coding sequence is TGTGCCATTGGACGGCCGGAGGGCAATGAGCAGTTCTTC. The encoded protein is CAIGRPEGNEQFF.

The rearrangement joins TRBV7-6 to TRBJ2-5; TRBD2 aligns across 8 bases. Trimming cost V 2 bases and J 5 bases; bases outside gene matches: 10. The CDR3 has 16 residues. The germline CDR1 and CDR2 sequences are SGHVS and FNYEAQ. CDR3 in DNA: TGTGCCAGCAGCTTATCCGGGGGGGCAGGGAGCGAGACCCAGTACTTC. As protein: CASSLSGGAGSETQYF.

In its sample, this clonotype was seen a few times. The chain couples TRBV6-5 to TRBJ1-2, with D uncertain. The germline CDR1 and CDR2 sequences are MNHEY and SVGAGI. Trimming shortened V by 7 bases and J by 1 base, and 10 bases separated the two germline ends. The CDR3 length is 13 residues. Written as DNA, the CDR3 is TGTGCCAGCACGGTGGGAGTTAACTATGGCTACACCTTC. Residues: CASTVGVNYGYTF.

The chain is built from TRBV28 and TRBJ1-5; a weak D match, TRBD1 (5 bases). Germline CDR1 and CDR2: MDHEN and SYDVKM. The V and J ends lost 8 bases and 1 base respectively, with 15 bases between them. CDR3 length equals 15 residues. Here the CDR3 DNA reads TGTGCCAGCTCCCGTCGGGGGTCCAGCAATCAGCCCCAGCATTTT. Translated, it gives CASSRRGSSNQPQHF.

As regards this clonotype: This may come from a read error, since a much larger clone is one base off. This rearrangement joins TRBV7-2 to TRBJ2-5; D gene uncertain. CDR3 length: 11 amino acids. CDR1 is SGHTA, CDR2 FQGNSA, per germline. V was shortened by 5 bases and J by 11 bases, with 12 bases between the two germline ends. Here the CDR3 reads CASSIRDEQYF. The DNA of the CDR3 is TGTGCCAGCAGCATTAGGGATGAGCAGTACTTC.

The gene calls are TRBV5-1 and TRBJ2-4; D gene ambiguous. With the DNA end fitting TRBJ2-7 better, the J assignment may be wrong. The germline V gene has CDR1 SGHRS and CDR2 YFSETQ. CDR3 length equals 15 residues. CDR3 coding DNA: TGCGCCAGCAGCTTTGGGCATACGACGGGCAACGAGCAGTACTTC. Translation gives CASSFGHTTGNEQYF.

This chain uses TRBV28 with TRBJ1-2; 10 nucleotides line up with TRBD1. Trimming took 5 bases from V and 1 from J; bases not matched to a gene: 10. Germline CDR1 MDHEN, CDR2 SYDVKM. The CDR3 has 17 amino acids. The CDR3: CASSPIRQGAFNYGYTF. The CDR3 DNA is TGTGCCAGCAGTCCTATACGACAGGGGGCATTTAACTATGGCTACACCTTC.

This sequence joins TRBV2 and TRBJ2-5; 7 bases line up with TRBD1. The end of the DNA fits TRBJ2-7 better, so the J call may be wrong. Germline lookup yields CDR1 SNHLY and CDR2 FYNNEI. The CDR3 is 16 amino acids. CDR3: CAIKAPQRGGHYEQYF. The CDR3 DNA is TGTGCCATCAAAGCCCCCCAAAGAGGGGGCCACTACGAGCAGTACTTC.

CDR3 DNA: TGTGCCACCTGGTGGACGGGTCATACGCAGTATTTT. Translating gives CATWWTGHTQYF. The chain recombines TRBV24-1 with TRBJ2-3, with no clear D. The CDR3 loop spans 12 amino acids. Germline assignment: CDR1 KGHDR and CDR2 SFDVKD. The germline V and J ends were trimmed by 9 bases and 7 bases, with 13 bases remaining between them.

The CDR3 spells CAAQRGGQDEQFF. DNA for the CDR3: TGTGCCGCCCAGCGGGGGGGCCAGGATGAGCAGTTCTTC. The gene calls are TRBV7-9 and TRBJ2-1; 10 bases map to TRBD2. The V gene end was trimmed by 11 bases and the J gene end by 8 bases; junction bases not matched to a gene: 9. Germline V CDR1 and CDR2: SEHNR, FQNEAQ (reference sequence). The length of the CDR3 is 13 residues.

The CDR3 spells CASSHPGGGNIQYF. CDR3 bases: TGTGCCAGCAGCCATCCGGGCGGGGGAAACATTCAGTACTTC. This chain connects TRBV3-1 to TRBJ2-4; 7 bases map to TRBD2. Per the germline V gene, CDR1 is LGHDT and CDR2 is YNNKEL (reference sequence). The CDR3 extends over 14 amino acids. The junction had 5 bases not matched to a gene; V was cut back by 3 bases and J by 6 bases.

This chain links TRBV7-9 with TRBJ2-5, with 10 bases identical to TRBD1. Germline V lookup: CDR1 SEHNR, CDR2 FQNEAQ (reference sequence). The junction had 6 bases not matched to a gene; V was cut back by 3 bases and J by 2 bases. This CDR3 is built from 16 residues. The CDR3 region is CASSFPGTGAQETQYF. CDR3 nucleotides: TGTGCCAGCAGCTTCCCCGGGACAGGGGCGCAAGAGACCCAGTACTTC.

This chain uses TRBV7-8 with TRBJ2-1; the D is unclear. The CDR3 is 15 residues long. Trimming removed 1 base from V and 2 bases from J, with 9 bases in between. CDR1 is SGHVS and CDR2 is FQNEAQ in the germline V gene. The DNA of the CDR3 is TGTGCCAGCAGCTTAGTCCTAGAGCCCTACAATGAGCAGTTCTTC. This translates into CASSLVLEPYNEQFF.

This chain joins TRBV4-1 and TRBJ2-5; possible D gene TRBD1, 7 bases. The V end was cut by 4 bases, the J end by 4 bases, with 16 bases between. The CDR3 is made up of 15 amino acids. The germline gives CDR1 MGHRA, CDR2 YSYEKL. This chain's CDR3 is CASSPGDSDLETQYF. DNA of the CDR3: TGCGCCAGCAGCCCGGGGGACAGCGATCTAGAGACCCAGTACTTC.

This clonotype was counted between two and nine times. The chain employs TRBV12-3 or TRBV12-4 and TRBJ2-3; D assignment may be TRBD1 or TRBD2 (5 bases each). Trimming took 4 bases from V and 6 from J, leaving 14 bases between them. This CDR3 is built from 14 residues. The CDR3 region has the DNA TGTGCCAGCAGTTCCGGGGCCCAGCGGGATACGCAGTATTTT. It codes for CASSSGAQRDTQYF.